This TCR beta chain was captured in a study of technical replicates of blood from a handful of donors. Here immunoSEQ multiplex PCR was the method, and the copy in TCRdb shows in-frame clones only, minus some. The data contain more than 65,000 clones, 90% to 95% of them singletons. The germline V gene encodes CDR1 SNHLY and CDR2 FYNNEI. Between the trimmed V and J ends, which lost 8 bases and 2 bases, there was a span of 19 bases. The CDR3 is 15 amino acids. This clone has a single count. The sample was T cells isolated from PBMCs. This receptor was taken from a human donor in good health. The rearrangement uses TRBV2 and TRBJ2-7, with a weak D call TRBD2 (6 bases). The CDR3 protein is CASPPPGRGAYEQYF. Here the CDR3 DNA reads TGTGCCAGCCCACCTCCGGGGCGGGGAGCCTACGAGCAGTACTTC.